Each of the 20 T cell receptor beta chains below was sequenced from the same sample in a study of shared clonotypes between healthy human individuals. Some clones are missing from TCRdb's copy, which holds only in-frame ones; the method was immunoSEQ multiplex PCR. The sample consists of almost 750,000 clones, around 77% of them appearing once. The sequenced sample was memory CD4+ T cells sorted from blood. The subset is: CD45RA-negative fraction. All receptors come from a woman in her 30s in good health.

On this clone itself: In the same sample, other DNA sequences code for this CDR3. The chain carries TRBV18 and TRBJ1-1; 9 bases fit TRBD1. V was clipped by 4 bases and J by 5 bases; unmatched bases: 5. The CDR3 loop spans 14 amino acids. Germline V gene sequence: CDR1 KGHSH, CDR2 LQKENI. The CDR3 is CASSLGTGRTEAFF. The CDR3 DNA is TGTGCCAGCTCACTTGGGACAGGGAGAACTGAAGCTTTCTTT.

The chain joins TRBV7-2 to TRBJ2-1, with 14 bases matching TRBD2. This CDR3 has 19 amino acids. Germline assignment: CDR1 SGHTA and CDR2 FQGNSA. V gave up 1 base and J gave up 9 bases; unmatched junction bases: 14. The CDR3 bases are TGTGCCAGCAGCTTAGGGTCCGTAGGGACTAGCGGGAGTAGGGGTGAGCAGTTCTTC. Residues: CASSLGSVGTSGSRGEQFF.

This chain joins TRBV29-1 and TRBJ2-6; a weak D match, TRBD2 (5 bases). Germline V CDR1 and CDR2: SQVTM, ANQGSEA. The germline V and J ends were trimmed by 4 bases and 4 bases, with 11 bases remaining between them. The CDR3 covers 14 residues. CDR3 DNA sequence: TGCAGCGTTGTTCCGGAGGCCGGGGCCAACGTCCTGACTTTC. The encoded protein is CSVVPEAGANVLTF.

This clone was seen ten or more times. This chain connects TRBV27 to TRBJ2-7; 7 bases align to TRBD1. This CDR3 is 14 amino acids long. The germline V gene has CDR1 MNHEY and CDR2 SMNVEV (reference sequence). V dropped 5 bases and J dropped 4; count of bases not matched to a gene: 8. The CDR3 region has the DNA TGTGCCAGCAGTCCTAGGGGGCGCCGGTACGAGCAGTACTTC. It specifies CASSPRGRRYEQYF.

CDR3 sequence: CAWSRGQIDEQFF. DNA of the CDR3: TGTGCCTGGAGTAGAGGACAAATCGATGAGCAGTTCTTC. The chain is built from TRBV30 and TRBJ2-1; possible D gene TRBD1, 5 bases. V was pared by 2 bases and J by 8 bases, with 13 bases between. Germline V lookup: CDR1 GTSNPN, CDR2 SVGIG (reference sequence). The CDR3 loop spans 13 amino acids.

The V and J genes are TRBV27 and TRBJ1-5; a weak D match, TRBD1 (5 bases). Trimming took off 0 bases at V and 1 base at J, with 7 bases between the two ends. CDR1 and CDR2 from the germline V gene are MNHEY and SMNVEV (reference sequence). The CDR3 covers 15 residues. As DNA, the CDR3 is TGTGCCAGCAGTTTATCGTGGGACAGCAATCAGCCCCAGCATTTT. Translating gives CASSLSWDSNQPQHF.

The chain joins TRBV5-6 to TRBJ2-7; maybe TRBD1 (5 bases). V lost 1 base to trimming and J lost 3 bases, with 20 bases between them. This CDR3 has 17 amino acids. Germline CDR1 SGHDT, CDR2 YYEEEE. The CDR3 DNA follows: TGTGCCAGCAGCTTGTGCCAGGGTAGACGGGCCTACTACGAGCAGTACTTC. This sequence encodes CASSLCQGRRAYYEQYF.

The gene calls are TRBV15 and TRBJ1-2; D possibly corresponds to TRBD1 (5 bases). Deletions cut 6 bases from V and 3 bases from J, with 11 bases between. CDR3 length equals 13 residues. Germline-derived CDR1 and CDR2 are LNHNV and YYDKDF (reference sequence). The CDR3 sequence is CATRDGADYGYTF. CDR3 nucleotides: TGTGCCACCAGGGACGGGGCCGACTATGGCTACACCTTC.

J is TRBJ1-5 and V is TRBV6-5; D call uncertain. Germline assignment: CDR1 MNHEY and CDR2 SVGAGI. This CDR3 is 13 amino acids long. V lost 1 base and J 4 bases, leaving 5 bases between the germline ends. The CDR3 is CASSYYPNQPQHF. As DNA, the CDR3 is TGTGCCAGCAGTTACTACCCGAATCAGCCCCAGCATTTT.

This clone has only one observation. A read error is possible here, since a much larger clone lies one base away. This specimen includes other DNA sequences encoding the same CDR3. V usage is TRBV6-1 and J usage is TRBJ2-6; 7 nucleotides align to TRBD1. The length of the CDR3 is 15 residues. Per the germline V gene, CDR1 is MNHNS and CDR2 is SASEGT. The CDR3 sequence is CASRATGAGANVLTF. DNA for the CDR3: TGTGCCAGCAGAGCAACAGGGGCTGGGGCCAACGTCCTGACTTTT.

V and J are TRBV7-2 and TRBJ2-3; D not certain. This CDR3 comprises 14 residues. Trimming pared 2 bases from V and 2 bases from J, leaving 8 bases between. CDR1 is SGHTA and CDR2 is FQGNSA in the germline V gene. CDR3 in amino acids: CASSLRPNTDTQYF. The CDR3 DNA follows: TGTGCCAGCAGCTTAAGGCCAAACACAGATACGCAGTATTTT. The full variable domain, with the rest looked up from reference TRBV7-2 and TRBJ2-3, is GAGVSQSPSNKVTEKGKDVELRCDPISGHTALYWYRQSLGQGLEFLIYFQGNSAPDKSGLPSDRFSAERTGGSVSTLTIQRTQQEDSAVYLCASSLRPNTDTQYFGPGTRLTVL.

The chain recombines TRBV7-3 with TRBJ1-1; TRBD1 agrees at 10 bases. Germline CDR1 is SGHTA and CDR2 is FQGTGA. V lost 3 bases, J lost 4 bases, and 2 bases stayed unmatched. This CDR3 is 14 amino acids long. CDR3 nucleotide sequence: TGTGCCAGCAGCTTTTGGACAGGGGGCACTGAAGCTTTCTTT. The encoded protein is CASSFWTGGTEAFF.

In its sample, this clone was seen once. The genes are TRBV5-1 and TRBJ2-7; TRBD2 aligns across 7 bases. With V trimmed by 4 bases and J by 1 base, 5 bases remained unmatched. The CDR3 has 14 amino acids. Per germline, CDR1 SGHRS and CDR2 YFSETQ. CDR3 region: CASSPGLESYEQYF. DNA for the CDR3: TGCGCCAGCAGCCCTGGACTAGAATCCTACGAGCAGTACTTC.

The chain employs TRBV5-1 and TRBJ2-1, with 7 bases aligning to TRBD1. Per the germline V gene, CDR1 is SGHRS and CDR2 is YFSETQ. The CDR3 is 15 residues long. Trimming took 2 bases from V and 2 from J; bases not matched to a gene: 4. CDR3 sequence (DNA): TGCGCCAGCAGCTTTGGACAGGCGGCCTACAATGAGCAGTTCTTC. It codes for CASSFGQAAYNEQFF.

CDR3 amino acids: CASSLRDGDNYGYTF. The CDR3 nucleotides are TGTGCCAGCTCGCTTCGGGACGGTGATAACTATGGCTACACCTTC. The rearrangement links TRBV18 to TRBJ1-2, with D perhaps TRBD1 (5 bases). V was pared by 6 bases and J by 1 base, with 15 bases between. Germline CDR1 is KGHSH and CDR2 is LQKENI. The CDR3 runs 15 residues.

J is TRBJ1-5 and V is TRBV2; tentative D call: TRBD1 (6 bases). Trimming took 4 bases from V and 7 from J, leaving 17 bases between them. From germline, CDR1 is SNHLY and CDR2 FYNNEI. This CDR3 region has 15 residues. CDR3 nucleotide sequence: TGTGCCAGCAGTGTCTCCGACCCAGGGGTGCAGCCCCAGCATTTT. It specifies CASSVSDPGVQPQHF.

This clone has only one observation. The genes are TRBV2 and TRBJ2-7; D not certain. Trimming took 7 bases from V and 4 from J, leaving 17 bases between them. This CDR3 is 14 amino acids long. Germline V CDR1 and CDR2: SNHLY, FYNNEI. CDR3 in amino acids: CASTSVGQLYEQYF. DNA of the CDR3: TGTGCCAGCACCTCGGTCGGGCAGCTATACGAGCAGTACTTC.

V usage is TRBV5-1 and J usage is TRBJ1-2; no reliable D call. CDR1 is SGHRS and CDR2 is YFSETQ in the germline V gene. This CDR3 contains 14 residues. The V gene lost 2 bases and the J gene lost 6 bases, with 14 bases spanning the gap. The CDR3 reads CASSFSFGSDGYTF. The CDR3 nucleotides are TGCGCCAGCAGCTTCTCCTTCGGGAGTGATGGCTACACCTTC. Full variable domain (rest looked up from reference TRBV5-1 and TRBJ1-2): KAGVTQTPRYLIKTRGQQVTLSCSPISGHRSVSWYQQTPGQGLQFLFEYFSETQRNKGNFPGRFSGRQFSNSRSEMNVSTLELGDSALYLCASSFSFGSDGYTFGSGTRLTVV.

In this sample, this clone turned up a few times. The J gene is TRBJ1-1, the V gene TRBV20-1, with D unresolved. This CDR3 is 10 amino acids long. The V end lost 3 bases, the J end lost 7 bases, and 6 bases lay between the germline ends. CDR1 and CDR2 (germline): DFQATT, SNEGSKA (reference sequence). The CDR3: CSARRNEAFF. DNA for the CDR3: TGCAGTGCTAGGAGGAATGAAGCTTTCTTT.

In DNA, the CDR3 is TGTGCCAGCAGCTTAGCGGGGCGGGTTTACGAGCAGTACTTC. This translates into CASSLAGRVYEQYF. V gene TRBV13 combines with J gene TRBJ2-7; possibly TRBD1 or TRBD2 for D (5 bases each). Trimming took off 1 base at V and 4 bases at J, with 11 bases between the two ends. The CDR3 consists of 14 residues. Germline assignment: CDR1 PRHDT and CDR2 FYEKMQ (reference sequence).